In its sample, the clone carrying this T cell receptor beta chain was seen many times. The data are from a study of T cells after yellow fever vaccination. UMIs were added to TCR cDNA along with a universal primer site when it was made by 5'RACE template switching. TCRdb recomputed calls from the 5' RACE reads with MiXCR, one row per CDR3 protein. Of around 120,000 distinct CDR3 sequences listed, about 7% are singletons. V was clipped by 3 bases and J by 6 bases, with 8 bases between them. The CDR3 contains 12 residues. Germline CDR1 is MDHEN and CDR2 is SYDVKM. The clonotype comes from a man aged 18-30 years who received the YFV17D yellow fever vaccine. V usage is TRBV28 and J usage is TRBJ1-1; D not resolved. The source was CD4+ T cells sorted from PBMCs, collected 35 to 50 days after the first yellow fever vaccination. CDR3 nucleotides: TGTGCCAGCAGTTTCGGGGATTCTGAAGCTTTCTTT. This codes for CASSFGDSEAFF. The whole variable domain, filled in from reference TRBV28 and TRBJ1-1, reads DVKVTQSSRYLVKRTGEKVFLECVQDMDHENMFWYRQDPGLGLRLIYFSYDVKMKEKGDIPEGYSVSREKKERFSLILESASTNQTSMYLCASSFGDSEAFFGQGTRLTVV.